Each of the 26 T cell receptor beta chains below was sequenced from the same sample in a study of blood T cells in healthy people across ages. With a J-beta primer mix and a sample-barcoded 5' primer, a second PCR ran about 6 to 11 cycles. Using its own MiXCR run on the 5' RACE reads, TCRdb lists one record per CDR3 protein. The sample records over 550,000 distinct CDR3 sequences, approximately 30% being singletons. The specimen sequenced was blood. Every receptor here comes from an elderly woman in good health.

The table lists this clonotype with a few counts. A much bigger clone sits one base away, suggesting this may be a read error. The rearrangement joins TRBV5-1 to TRBJ1-6; D may be TRBD1 (5 bases). Germline V lookup: CDR1 SGHRS, CDR2 YFSETQ. The CDR3 is 15 residues long. The DNA of the CDR3 is TGCGCCAGCAGCTCCGGGACGGGAGGCCAGTCACCCCCCCACTTT. Its translation is CASSSGTGGQSPPHF.

This clonotype was seen ten or more times. V usage is TRBV6-5 and J usage is TRBJ1-5, with D possibly being TRBD1 (6 bases). The ends were cut back, 0 bases at V and 0 bases at J, with 24 bases in the middle. CDR1 is MNHEY and CDR2 is SVGAGI in the germline V gene. The CDR3 spans 21 residues. Here the CDR3 DNA reads TGTGCCAGCAGTTACTCGACGGGGGCCTCACAACCTGGGGGTAGCAATCAGCCCCAGCATTTT. Encoded protein: CASSYSTGASQPGGSNQPQHF.

The chain is built from TRBV29-1 and TRBJ1-2, with D possibly matching TRBD1 (6 bases). Germline values: CDR1 SQVTM, CDR2 ANQGSEA. This CDR3 has 13 residues. Trimming pared 7 bases from V and 5 bases from J, leaving 17 bases between. CDR3 nucleotides: TGCAGCGCCCTGCATGAGGGGGGGTATGGCTACACCTTC. It translates to CSALHEGGYGYTF.

This clonotype has a handful of counts. The CDR3 coding sequence is TGTGCCAGCAGCTTGGGACAGGAGTGCTATGGCTACACCTTC. Its protein is CASSLGQECYGYTF. The V call is TRBV5-8, the J call TRBJ1-2, with D perhaps matching TRBD1 (6 bases). The V end lost 0 bases, the J end lost 4 bases, and 10 bases lay between the germline ends. The CDR3 length is 14 residues. Germline CDR1 is SGHTS and CDR2 is YDEGEE.

The chain combines TRBV29-1 with TRBJ2-3; 11 bases fit TRBD2. The CDR3 length is 13 residues. V was clipped by 5 bases and J by 14 bases; unmatched bases: 12. Per the germline V gene, CDR1 is SQVTM and CDR2 is ANQGSEA. DNA for the CDR3: TGCAGCGTTAATAGCGGGGGGGGAAGACGCTGGTATTTT. This codes for CSVNSGGGRRWYF.

This clonotype has a count of ten or more. The chain couples TRBV24-1 to TRBJ2-1; D is perhaps TRBD1 (5 bases). The CDR3 sequence is 15 residues long. Trimming pared 4 bases from V and 2 bases from J, leaving 11 bases between. CDR1 and CDR2 from the germline V gene are KGHDR and SFDVKD. CDR3: CATSEAPGTYNEQFF. The CDR3 nucleotides read TGTGCCACCAGTGAGGCCCCAGGGACCTACAATGAGCAGTTCTTC.

Details on this clonotype: Since a much larger clone is just one base distant, this may be a read error. The rearrangement uses TRBV29-1 and TRBJ2-7, with D perhaps matching TRBD2 (5 bases). Germline CDR1 is SQVTM and CDR2 is ANQGSEA. The CDR3 contains 13 residues. Here the CDR3 DNA reads TGCAGCATTGAAGGTGGGGAGCCCTACGAGCAGTACTTC. Amino acids: CSIEGGEPYEQYF.

This clonotype was seen ten or more times. J is TRBJ2-3 and V is TRBV7-9; no clear D. Germline assignment: CDR1 SEHNR and CDR2 FQNEAQ (reference sequence). Trimming took 5 bases from V and 2 from J, leaving 11 bases between them. This CDR3 has 14 amino acids. The CDR3 region has the DNA TGTGCCAGCAGCCAATCCCTTTCCACAGATACGCAGTATTTT. This gives the protein CASSQSLSTDTQYF.

The table lists this clonotype with many counts. The CDR3 spells CASPGLTNNEQFF. In DNA, the CDR3 is TGTGCCAGCCCGGGACTTACTAACAATGAGCAGTTCTTC. V usage is TRBV19 and J usage is TRBJ2-1; possibly TRBD2 for D (6 bases). CDR1 is LNHDA, CDR2 SQIVND, per germline (reference sequence). This CDR3 has 13 amino acids. With 9 bases removed from V and 5 bases from J, the gap between germline ends came to 14 bases.

This clonotype was detected ten times or more. V and J are TRBV20-1 and TRBJ1-2; possibly TRBD1 for D (6 bases). V was cut by 3 bases and J by 2 bases, with 16 bases left in between. CDR1 and CDR2 (germline): DFQATT, SNEGSKA (reference sequence). The CDR3 is 15 amino acids. CDR3 protein: CSASLQGSGNYGYTF. CDR3 coding DNA: TGCAGTGCTAGTCTCCAGGGGAGTGGCAACTATGGCTACACCTTC.

Regarding this clonotype: Possible read error: a much larger clone is one base away. The chain has TRBV20-1 and TRBJ2-1, with a weak D call TRBD2 (5 bases). Deletions cut 6 bases from V and 2 bases from J, with 17 bases between. In germline, CDR1 is DFQATT, CDR2 SNEGSKA (reference sequence). This CDR3 region has 15 residues. The chain's CDR3 is CSADYRRSAYNEQFF. The DNA for the CDR3 is TGCAGTGCCGACTACCGGCGATCGGCCTACAATGAGCAGTTCTTC.

Comments on this clonotype: This may be a read error, as it is one base from a much larger clone. The chain couples TRBV5-4 to TRBJ2-5; TRBD1 matches 9 bases. V lost 5 bases and J lost 13; bases outside the gene matches: 18. The CDR3 runs 15 residues. CDR1 is SGHNT, CDR2 YYREEE, per germline (reference sequence). CDR3 sequence: CASSRQGELQGERYF. Here the CDR3 DNA reads TGTGCCAGCAGTAGACAGGGGGAGCTCCAAGGGGAGCGGTACTTC.

This clonotype was seen at least ten times. The J gene is TRBJ1-2, the V gene TRBV7-3; no definite D call. The CDR3 loop spans 14 amino acids. From germline, CDR1 is SGHTA and CDR2 FQGTGA. The germline V and J ends were trimmed by 3 bases and 8 bases, with 16 bases remaining between them. DNA for the CDR3: TGTGCCAGCAGCTTCGCGGCGGGGTCCTCGGGCTACACCTTC. Its translation: CASSFAAGSSGYTF.

A note on this clonotype: This may stem from a read error, because a much larger clone lies one nucleotide away. The J gene is TRBJ2-2, the V gene TRBV7-6; no reliable D call. V was shortened by 3 bases and J by 6 bases, with 17 bases between the two germline ends. CDR1 and CDR2 (germline): SGHVS, FNYEAQ. The CDR3 loop spans 16 amino acids. The CDR3 protein is CASSFSHGSDAGELFF. In nucleotides, the CDR3 is TGTGCCAGCAGCTTCTCCCATGGGTCGGACGCCGGGGAGCTGTTTTTT.

About this clonotype: The junction and the germline gene differ at one end; a read error may be behind it. V usage is TRBV7-6 and J usage is TRBJ1-2; 8 bases match TRBD1. CDR1 and CDR2 from the germline V gene are SGHVS and FNYEAQ. CDR3 size: 18 residues. In DNA form, the CDR3 reads TGTGCCAGCAGCGGAGCGGTTCAGGGGGCGCCGACTAACTATGGCTGCACCTTC. Encoded protein: CASSGAVQGAPTNYGCTF. The entire variable domain, with the rest obtained from reference TRBV7-6 and TRBJ1-2, is as follows: GAGVSQSPRYKVTKRGQDVALRCDPISGHVSLYWYRQALGQGPEFLTYFNYEAQQDKSGLPNDRFSAERPEGSISTLTIQRTEQRDSAMYRCASSGAVQGAPTNYGCTFGSGTRLTVV.

The chain employs TRBV10-3 and TRBJ2-5; D is possibly TRBD1 (6 bases). Trimming cost V 3 bases and J 7 bases, with 15 bases left between them. Germline V gene sequence: CDR1 ENHRY, CDR2 SYGVKD. The CDR3 loop spans 14 amino acids. CDR3 DNA: TGTGCCATCAGTGATGGGGGCAGGGATGGGACCCAGTACTTC. Protein sequence: CAISDGGRDGTQYF.

This clonotype was picked up many times. The rearrangement uses TRBV20-1 and TRBJ2-7; maybe TRBD2 (5 bases). Germline values: CDR1 DFQATT, CDR2 SNEGSKA (reference sequence). The CDR3 runs 14 residues. V dropped 0 bases and J dropped 0 bases, with 9 bases sitting between them. This CDR3 reads CSARDPGFSYEQYF. In DNA, the CDR3 is TGCAGTGCTAGAGATCCGGGGTTCTCCTACGAGCAGTACTTC.

This clonotype occurred many times. This chain connects TRBV9 to TRBJ2-3; 13 bases align to TRBD2. The CDR3 contains 16 residues. Trimming cost V 3 bases and J 5 bases; bases outside gene matches: 6. Germline values: CDR1 SGDLS, CDR2 YYNGEE. The CDR3 here is CASSAGLAGVGDTQYF. The CDR3 region has the DNA TGTGCCAGCAGCGCCGGACTAGCGGGGGTTGGAGATACGCAGTATTTT.

The genes are TRBV20-1 and TRBJ1-5, with no clear D. CDR1 and CDR2 from the germline V gene are DFQATT and SNEGSKA (reference sequence). Trimming took off 2 bases at V and 5 bases at J, with 16 bases between the two ends. This CDR3 comprises 15 residues. CDR3 coding DNA: TGCAGTGCTAGACGGGTGGAGGGATCATATCAGCCCCAGCATTTT. This encodes CSARRVEGSYQPQHF.

This sequence joins TRBV7-3 and TRBJ2-2; D is tentatively TRBD1 or TRBD2 (5 bases each). This CDR3 spans 17 amino acids. CDR1 is SGHTA and CDR2 is FQGTGA in the germline V gene. Deletions cut 4 bases from V and 4 bases from J, with 19 bases between. In nucleotides, the CDR3 is TGTGCCAGCAGCTCTACAAGGCCCGGGGCCGGCACCGGGGAGCTGTTTTTT. It encodes CASSSTRPGAGTGELFF.

In its sample, this clonotype was seen many times. The rearrangement links TRBV20-1 to TRBJ1-2; 9 bases agree with TRBD1. The J segment lost 1 base and the V segment lost 5 bases, leaving 2 bases of the junction unmatched. Germline CDR1 and CDR2: DFQATT and SNEGSKA (reference sequence). The CDR3 is 13 residues long. The CDR3 is CSAPDRGNYGYTF. The CDR3 coding sequence is TGCAGTGCTCCGGACAGGGGTAACTATGGCTACACCTTC.

This clonotype was counted between two and nine times. The V call is TRBV14, the J call TRBJ1-1, with D possibly TRBD1 on 5 matching bases. The CDR3 loop spans 14 amino acids. Germline assignment: CDR1 SGHDN and CDR2 FVKESK. V was shortened by 3 bases and J by 2 bases, with 10 bases between the two germline ends. The CDR3 DNA reads TGTGCCAGCAGCCACCGGGGGATAAACACTGAAGCTTTCTTT. Its translation: CASSHRGINTEAFF.

This clonotype was detected a few times. A much larger clone lies one base from this, so it may be a read error. Written as DNA, the CDR3 is TGCGCCAGCAGCTATGGGCCGGGGGTCAATGAGCAGTACTTC. This translates into CASSYGPGVNEQYF. The rearrangement links TRBV5-1 to TRBJ2-7; D is perhaps TRBD2 (6 bases). Germline CDR1 and CDR2: SGHRS and YFSETQ. The CDR3 has 14 residues. V was cut by 3 bases and J by 7 bases, with 17 bases left in between. Complete variable domain (other parts from reference TRBV5-1 and TRBJ2-7): KAGVTQTPRYLIKTRGQQVTLSCSPISGHRSVSWYQQTPGQGLQFLFEYFSETQRNKGNFPGRFSGRQFSNSRSEMNVSTLELGDSALYLCASSYGPGVNEQYFGPGTRLTVT.

There are many counts of this clonotype. The V call is TRBV7-2, the J call TRBJ1-6; D not resolved. CDR1 is SGHTA and CDR2 is FQGNSA in the germline V gene. Trimming shortened V by 4 bases and J by 7 bases, and 8 bases separated the two germline ends. This CDR3 has 13 amino acids. Here the CDR3 reads CASSYNGNSPLHF. The DNA for the CDR3 is TGTGCCAGCAGCTACAACGGGAATTCACCCCTCCACTTT.

Concerning this clonotype: This may come from a read error, since a much larger clone is one base off. DNA of the CDR3: TGTGCCAGCGCCACCAGGACAGGGAGTGTGGCAGATACGCAGTATTTT. Translating it yields CASATRTGSVADTQYF. V gene TRBV6-2 or TRBV6-3 combines with J gene TRBJ2-3; 8 bases map to TRBD1. The V and J ends lost 8 bases and 4 bases, in that order; junction bases with no gene match: 14. CDR1 is MNHEY and CDR2 is SVGEGT in the germline V gene. CDR3 length equals 16 residues.

This clonotype was seen at least ten times. The chain joins TRBV28 to TRBJ1-2; D is ambiguous. Germline values: CDR1 MDHEN, CDR2 SYDVKM. V was shortened by 7 bases and J by 5 bases, with 14 bases between the two germline ends. CDR3 length equals 13 residues. The chain's CDR3 is CASIPRGAYGYTF. DNA for the CDR3: TGTGCCAGCATCCCCCGGGGAGCGTATGGCTACACCTTC.